This T cell receptor (beta chain) was observed in a study of CD8+CD57+ T cells in acquired aplastic anemia. Germline V gives CDR1 DFQATT, CDR2 SNEGSKA (reference sequence). After removal of 5 bases from V and 3 bases from J, the junction contained 18 bases not matched to a gene. The length of the CDR3 is 18 residues. Patients chosen for sequencing had shown CD8+CD57+ cell expansion by flow cytometry. Ten or more counts support this clonotype. TCR beta VDJ combinations and CDR3 sequences were profiled from genomic DNA. TCRdb reanalysed the reads using MiXCR and keeps one entry per CDR3 protein. In the table there are about 160,000 distinct CDR3 sequences, 40% to 50% of which are singletons.

The sequence was collected from a human donor with aplastic anemia. The chain employs TRBV20-1 and TRBJ2-3; 9 bases map to TRBD1. Sequencing was performed on sorted CD4+, CD8+, or CD8+CD57+ T cells (not recorded which) from PBMCs. CDR3 DNA: TGCAGTGCTCCCGAACGGGACAGGGAGTTTCGTTTGACAGATACGCAGTATTTT. This sequence encodes CSAPERDREFRLTDTQYF.